This T cell receptor (beta chain) was recovered during a study of blood T cell repertoires in COVID-19. Method: immunoSEQ multiplex PCR; TCRdb's copy keeps in-frame clones and lacks some. The sample carries some 490,000 clones, approximately 90% recorded once. CDR1 is MNHEY and CDR2 is SMNVEV in the germline V gene (reference sequence). CDR3 length: 13 residues. Trimming took 8 bases from V and 6 from J; bases not matched to a gene: 9. This clonotype was sampled from a woman in her sixties or seventies who had recovered from COVID-19. V is TRBV27 and J is TRBJ1-1, with 7 positions matching TRBD1. The sample consisted of PBMCs or T cells enriched from blood (not recorded which). This CDR3 is CASRLQGSPEAFF. For the CDR3, the DNA is TGTGCCAGCCGCTTACAGGGGTCCCCTGAAGCTTTCTTT.